A single sample gave rise to the 3 T cell receptor beta chains below, sequenced in a study of post-analysis software for immune sequencing data. Findings and caveats of the study: Roughly 5 TRBV segments occurring more often in patients than controls included TRBV5-6, TRBV5-1 and TRBV20-1.

The antigens these receptors bind are not known. Researchers reported that TCR beta cDNA libraries carried unique molecular identifiers. Each CDR3 protein is one row after TCRdb ran MiXCR on the PCR reads. In the table there are about 820,000 distinct CDR3 sequences, roughly 50% of which are singletons. The sample taken for sequencing was blood. These receptors were taken from a girl aged 5 to 17 with multiple sclerosis.

V and J are TRBV7-9 and TRBJ2-5; the D gene is possibly TRBD2 (7 bases). The end of the DNA fits TRBJ2-7 better, so the J call may be wrong. CDR1 is SEHNR, CDR2 FQNEAQ, per germline (reference sequence). This CDR3 contains 15 residues. CDR3 nucleotide sequence: TGTGCCAGCAGCTTAGCCGTATCGGGGGGCGACGAGCAGTACTTC. Its protein product is CASSLAVSGGDEQYF.

The CDR3 region has the DNA TGTGCCAGCAGTTTATCCCGCGGGGTAGCGGGAGCGGCGAACGAGCAGTACTTC. Encoded protein: CASSLSRGVAGAANEQYF. V usage is TRBV27 and J usage is TRBJ2-7, with TRBD2 identical over 9 bases. Unmatched junction bases numbered 14, after V lost 0 bases and J lost 5 bases. The CDR3 consists of 18 residues. CDR1 and CDR2 (germline): MNHEY, SMNVEV (reference sequence).

This chain joins TRBV12-3 or TRBV12-4 and TRBJ2-5; a weak D match, TRBD2 (5 bases). The CDR3 length is 17 residues. V shed 4 bases and J shed 0 bases, with 18 bases lying between them. CDR3 nucleotides: TGTGCCAGCAGTTACATAGCGTGGGGAGAATACCAAGAGACCCAGTACTTC. This encodes CASSYIAWGEYQETQYF.